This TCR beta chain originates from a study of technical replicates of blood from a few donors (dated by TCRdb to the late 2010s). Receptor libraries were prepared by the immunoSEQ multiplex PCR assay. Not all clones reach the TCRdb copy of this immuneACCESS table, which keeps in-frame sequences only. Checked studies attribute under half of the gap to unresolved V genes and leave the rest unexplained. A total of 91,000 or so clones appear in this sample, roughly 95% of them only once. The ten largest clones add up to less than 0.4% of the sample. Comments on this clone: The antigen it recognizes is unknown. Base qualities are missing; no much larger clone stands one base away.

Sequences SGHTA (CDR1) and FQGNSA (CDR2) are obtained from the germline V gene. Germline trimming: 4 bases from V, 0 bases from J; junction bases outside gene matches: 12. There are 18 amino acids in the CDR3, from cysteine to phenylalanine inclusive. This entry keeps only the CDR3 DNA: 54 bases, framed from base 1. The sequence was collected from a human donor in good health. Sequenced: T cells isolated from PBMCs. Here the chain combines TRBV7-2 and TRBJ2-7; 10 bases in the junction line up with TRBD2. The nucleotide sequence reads TGTGCCAGCAGCTCCCGACTAGCGGGCTCCCTAAGCTCCTACGAGCAGTACTTC. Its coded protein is CASSSRLAGSLSSYEQYF. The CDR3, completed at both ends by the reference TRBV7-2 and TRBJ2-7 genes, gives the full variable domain GAGVSQSPSNKVTEKGKDVELRCDPISGHTALYWYRQSLGQGLEFLIYFQGNSAPDKSGLPSDRFSAERTGGSVSTLTIQRTQQEDSAVYLCASSSRLAGSLSSYEQYFGPGTRLTVT.